Following are 31 T cell receptor beta chains from one sample sequenced in a study of CD8+ T cells in alopecia areata. TCR sequencing used cDNA made by reverse transcription of extracted RNA. The assay was immunoSEQ multiplex PCR, and TCRdb's table has in-frame clones only and misses some. Among around 250,000 clones listed, roughly 69% were seen once. The sample in question was CD4+ T cells sorted from blood, obtained at week 0. These receptors were collected from a human donor with alopecia areata.

The genes are TRBV18 and TRBJ1-6; D gene unclear. The germline V gene encodes CDR1 KGHSH and CDR2 LQKENI. The CDR3 is 14 residues long. V was shortened by 3 bases and J by 7 bases, with 10 bases between the two germline ends. The CDR3 DNA follows: TGTGCCAGCTCACCGACTGCTGACAATTCACCCCTCCACTTT. Its protein product is CASSPTADNSPLHF.

The rearrangement joins TRBV9 to TRBJ2-1; no definite D call. V was cut by 0 bases and J by 5 bases, with 3 bases left in between. From germline, CDR1 is SGDLS and CDR2 YYNGEE. CDR3 size: 12 residues. The CDR3 DNA reads TGTGCCAGCAGCGTAGCCGACAATGAGCAGTTCTTC. Amino acids: CASSVADNEQFF. Variable domain in full (rest from reference TRBV9 and TRBJ2-1): DSGVTQTPKHLITATGQRVTLRCSPRSGDLSVYWYQQSLDQGLQFLIQYYNGEERAKGNILERFSAQQFPDLHSELNLSSLELGDSALYFCASSVADNEQFFGPGTRLTVL.

This chain links TRBV7-2 with TRBJ2-7; D possibly corresponds to TRBD2 (5 bases). V lost 1 base to trimming and J lost 1 base, with 11 bases between them. Germline CDR1 is SGHTA and CDR2 is FQGNSA. This CDR3 is 15 amino acids long. CDR3 residues: CASSLVSTGSYEQYF. CDR3 nucleotide sequence: TGTGCCAGCAGCTTAGTCTCGACGGGATCCTACGAGCAGTACTTC.

The chain combines TRBV5-6 with TRBJ1-1; a weak D match, TRBD1 (5 bases). Deletions cut 0 bases from V and 1 base from J, with 10 bases between. CDR1 SGHDT and CDR2 YYEEEE come from the germline V gene. The CDR3 consists of 15 residues. In nucleotides, the CDR3 is TGTGCCAGCAGCTTGGCGAGTCAGGGGAACACTGAAGCTTTCTTT. Translating it yields CASSLASQGNTEAFF.

The chain is built from TRBV7-8 and TRBJ2-3; D gene ambiguous. The CDR3 length is 13 residues. Trimming left V 2 bases short and J 7 bases short, with 10 bases between. CDR1 and CDR2 (germline): SGHVS, FQNEAQ. The CDR3 nucleotides are TGTGCCAGCAGCTTATCACTGCACCATACGCAGTATTTT. Translated, it gives CASSLSLHHTQYF. Looking up the rest from reference TRBV7-8 and TRBJ2-3 gives the full variable domain: GAGVSQSPRYKVAKRGQDVALRCDPISGHVSLFWYQQALGQGPEFLTYFQNEAQLDKSGLPSDRFFAERPEGSVSTLKIQRTQQEDSAVYLCASSLSLHHTQYFGPGTRLTVL.

The chain employs TRBV5-1 and TRBJ2-5, with D possibly being TRBD1 or TRBD2 (5 bases each). The CDR3 spans 15 residues. V was pared by 7 bases and J by 5 bases, with 21 bases between. CDR1 is SGHRS, CDR2 YFSETQ, per germline. The CDR3 DNA reads as TGCGCCAGCGGAGATAGGACCGGGGCACGGGAGACCCAGTACTTC. This codes for CASGDRTGARETQYF. Supplemented by reference TRBV5-1 and TRBJ2-5, the full variable domain reads KAGVTQTPRYLIKTRGQQVTLSCSPISGHRSVSWYQQTPGQGLQFLFEYFSETQRNKGNFPGRFSGRQFSNSRSEMNVSTLELGDSALYLCASGDRTGARETQYFGPGTRLLVL.

This clone was picked up a small number of times. This specimen includes other DNA sequences encoding the same CDR3. V usage is TRBV7-2 and J usage is TRBJ2-3, with D unresolved. The germline V and J ends were trimmed by 1 base and 4 bases, with 3 bases remaining between them. This CDR3 contains 12 residues. CDR1 is SGHTA, CDR2 FQGNSA, per germline. CDR3 coding DNA: TGTGCCAGCAGCTTAGTCGCAGATACGCAGTATTTT. Its protein is CASSLVADTQYF.

In its sample, this clone was seen a few times. J is TRBJ2-5 and V is TRBV13; no clear D gene. The V end was cut by 2 bases, the J end by 2 bases, with 9 bases between. Germline V lookup: CDR1 PRHDT, CDR2 FYEKMQ (reference sequence). The CDR3 has 14 residues. The CDR3 DNA reads TGTGCCAGCAGCTTAAGGCTCGGACAAGAGACCCAGTACTTC. Its protein product is CASSLRLGQETQYF.

The chain uses TRBV6-1 and TRBJ2-5; D gene uncertain. V was pared by 5 bases and J by 4 bases, with 11 bases between. CDR1 MNHNS and CDR2 SASEGT come from the germline V gene. This CDR3 is 13 amino acids long. The CDR3 bases are TGTGCCAGCAGTATCCCGAATGTAGAGACCCAGTACTTC. Translating gives CASSIPNVETQYF.

V gene TRBV10-3 combines with J gene TRBJ2-5; D remains unclear. V dropped 6 bases and J dropped 2 bases, with 10 bases sitting between them. Germline loops: CDR1 ENHRY, CDR2 SYGVKD. The CDR3 totals 13 residues. In DNA form, the CDR3 reads TGTGCCATCAGCCAAACAGATCAAGAGACCCAGTACTTC. Amino acids: CAISQTDQETQYF.

The V call is TRBV30, the J call TRBJ2-7; D might be TRBD2 (5 bases). The ends were cut back, 5 bases at V and 1 base at J, with 6 bases in the middle. Germline CDR1 reads GTSNPN; CDR2 reads SVGIG (reference sequence). The CDR3 sequence is 11 residues long. CDR3 region: CAWRGSYEQYF. For the CDR3, the DNA is TGTGCCTGGCGGGGTTCCTACGAGCAGTACTTC.

The CDR3 here is CASSLRGDEQFF. The CDR3 DNA follows: TGTGCCAGCAGCTTAAGGGGGGATGAGCAGTTCTTC. The genes are TRBV7-9 and TRBJ2-1; possibly TRBD1 or TRBD2 for D (6 bases each). Germline CDR1 is SEHNR and CDR2 is FQNEAQ (reference sequence). The germline V and J ends were trimmed by 2 bases and 8 bases, with 7 bases remaining between them. The CDR3 length is 12 residues.

The CDR3 loop is CASSSPGTGAYEQYF. The CDR3 DNA reads TGTGCCAGCAGCTCCCCCGGGACAGGGGCCTACGAGCAGTACTTC. This chain joins TRBV6-6 and TRBJ2-7, with 10 nucleotides matching TRBD1. The CDR3 is 15 residues long. V dropped 6 bases and J dropped 2; count of bases not matched to a gene: 7. Germline V gives CDR1 MNHNY, CDR2 SVGAGI (reference sequence).

The V gene is TRBV30, the J gene TRBJ2-1, with D maybe TRBD2 (6 bases). V was shortened by 4 bases and J by 5 bases, with 12 bases between the two germline ends. Per the germline V gene, CDR1 is GTSNPN and CDR2 is SVGIG (reference sequence). The CDR3 totals 13 residues. Written as DNA, the CDR3 is TGTGCCTGGAACCCTAGCGAGAACAATGAGCAGTTCTTC. Protein sequence: CAWNPSENNEQFF.

In this sample, this clone turned up a few times. The V call is TRBV4-3, the J call TRBJ2-3; possibly TRBD1 for D (6 bases). The CDR3 length is 15 residues. Trimming stripped 0 bases from V and 7 bases from J, with 14 bases between. Germline lookup yields CDR1 LGHNA and CDR2 YSLEER. The CDR3 reads CASSQERGIAHTQYF. DNA of the CDR3: TGCGCCAGCAGCCAAGAGAGGGGGATTGCTCATACGCAGTATTTT.

The chain carries TRBV29-1 and TRBJ2-3, with a tentative D call TRBD1 (5 bases). Trimming left V 3 bases short and J 3 bases short, with 10 bases between. Germline assignment: CDR1 SQVTM and CDR2 ANQGSEA. This CDR3 comprises 13 residues. CDR3 sequence reads: CSVDGRGTDTQYF. The CDR3 DNA reads TGCAGCGTTGATGGTAGGGGAACAGATACGCAGTATTTT.

The sample holds many counts of this clone. The chain couples TRBV4-1 to TRBJ2-4; D remains unclear. The CDR3 spans 14 residues. The germline V gene encodes CDR1 MGHRA and CDR2 YSYEKL. V gave up 1 base and J gave up 5 bases, with 9 bases separating them. CDR3: CASSQGMSQNIQYF. CDR3 bases: TGCGCCAGCAGCCAAGGCATGAGTCAAAACATTCAGTACTTC.

CDR3 DNA sequence: TGTGCCAGCAGCCCCCGACAGGGGGCGACTTACAATGAGCAGTTCTTC. Translated, it gives CASSPRQGATYNEQFF. The genes are TRBV7-8 and TRBJ2-1; 10 bases are a match to TRBD1. The V and J ends lost 5 bases and 4 bases, in that order; junction bases with no gene match: 8. Germline V lookup: CDR1 SGHVS, CDR2 FQNEAQ. There are 16 residues in the CDR3.

This clone has only one observation. The chain links TRBV20-1 to TRBJ2-5; D call uncertain. V was shortened by 5 bases and J by 0 bases, with 4 bases between the two germline ends. In germline, CDR1 is DFQATT, CDR2 SNEGSKA (reference sequence). The CDR3 extends over 11 amino acids. The CDR3 region is CSAGYQETQYF. DNA for the CDR3: TGCAGTGCTGGGTACCAAGAGACCCAGTACTTC.

This clone was observed many times. The chain links TRBV18 to TRBJ1-5; no clear D gene. This CDR3 spans 13 amino acids. Trimming removed 1 base at V and 3 bases at J, with 4 bases between. Germline V gives CDR1 KGHSH, CDR2 LQKENI. The DNA of the CDR3 is TGTGCCAGCTCACCACTGGACAATCAGCCCCAGCATTTT. It is translated as CASSPLDNQPQHF.

With regard to this clone: The same CDR3 also results from other DNA sequences found in this sample. V is TRBV20-1 and J is TRBJ2-5; TRBD1 might be the D (6 bases). Germline assignment: CDR1 DFQATT and CDR2 SNEGSKA (reference sequence). The CDR3 totals 11 residues. V lost 5 bases and J lost 4, with 8 bases in between. This CDR3 is CSAGRGETQYF. The DNA of the CDR3 is TGCAGTGCTGGCAGGGGAGAGACCCAGTACTTC.

The chain employs TRBV29-1 and TRBJ1-2, with 10 nucleotides matching TRBD1. V lost 4 bases, J lost 5 bases, and 7 bases stayed unmatched. In germline, CDR1 is SQVTM, CDR2 ANQGSEA. The CDR3 covers 14 residues. As DNA, the CDR3 is TGCAGCGTTGGCATGACAGGGGGCAGTTATGGCTACACCTTC. As protein: CSVGMTGGSYGYTF.

J is TRBJ2-5 and V is TRBV5-1, with D uncertain. The CDR3 contains 12 residues. Germline V gives CDR1 SGHRS, CDR2 YFSETQ. V shed 3 bases and J shed 4 bases, with 7 bases lying between them. CDR3 sequence reads: CASSYPGETQYF. The CDR3 nucleotides read TGCGCCAGCAGCTACCCCGGAGAGACCCAGTACTTC.

In its sample, this clone was seen a few times. The chain has TRBV7-9 and TRBJ2-6, with D possibly being TRBD1 (5 bases). CDR3 length: 16 amino acids. Germline V CDR1 and CDR2: SEHNR, FQNEAQ (reference sequence). With 3 bases removed from V and 0 bases from J, the gap between germline ends came to 9 bases. The CDR3 loop is CASSLWGASGANVLTF. CDR3 nucleotides: TGTGCCAGCAGCTTGTGGGGCGCCTCTGGGGCCAACGTCCTGACTTTC.

The chain is built from TRBV7-6 and TRBJ2-7; D is possibly TRBD2 (6 bases). V was trimmed by 1 base and J by 0 bases, leaving 10 bases between them. The CDR3 is 15 residues long. Germline V gene sequence: CDR1 SGHVS, CDR2 FNYEAQ. The CDR3 nucleotides read TGTGCCAGCAGCTTAGGCGCGGGGAGCTCCTACGAGCAGTACTTC. This translates into CASSLGAGSSYEQYF.

V usage is TRBV29-1 and J usage is TRBJ1-1; the match to TRBD1 covers 8 bases. The CDR3 has 12 amino acids. J lost 1 base, V lost 6 bases, and 1 base had no gene match. Germline V gene data show CDR1 as SQVTM and CDR2 as ANQGSEA. This chain's CDR3 is CSVDRANTEAFF. The CDR3 bases are TGCAGCGTGGACAGGGCGAACACTGAAGCTTTCTTT.

The chain couples TRBV30 to TRBJ1-2; D gene uncertain. This CDR3 has 13 amino acids. The germline CDR1 and CDR2 sequences are GTSNPN and SVGIG (reference sequence). The ends were cut back, 3 bases at V and 0 bases at J, with 8 bases in the middle. CDR3 in amino acids: CAWRLTTNYGYTF. In DNA form, the CDR3 reads TGTGCCTGGAGGCTCACAACTAACTATGGCTACACCTTC.

This clone was seen just once. The genes are TRBV7-6 and TRBJ2-5; D remains unclear. V lost 0 bases to trimming and J lost 4 bases, with 6 bases between them. Germline V gives CDR1 SGHVS, CDR2 FNYEAQ. The CDR3 spans 13 residues. The CDR3 DNA reads as TGTGCCAGCAGCTTAGCAATTCTAGAGACCCAGTACTTC. Amino acid sequence: CASSLAILETQYF.

This clone was observed a few times. V and J are TRBV29-1 and TRBJ2-5, with a weak D call TRBD2 (6 bases). The V end was cut by 7 bases, the J end by 1 base, with 10 bases between. The CDR3 contains 12 residues. Per germline, CDR1 SQVTM and CDR2 ANQGSEA. CDR3 sequence: CSGGGTQETQYF. The CDR3 region has the DNA TGCAGCGGTGGGGGGACCCAAGAGACCCAGTACTTC.

The chain employs TRBV19 and TRBJ1-5; no definite D call. Looked up from germline, CDR1 is LNHDA and CDR2 is SQIVND (reference sequence). CDR3 size: 15 residues. The germline V and J ends were trimmed by 6 bases and 0 bases, with 12 bases remaining between them. CDR3: CASRPGPHSNQPQHF. CDR3 DNA: TGTGCCAGTAGGCCCGGGCCACATAGCAATCAGCCCCAGCATTTT.

Turning to this clone: A junction boundary mismatches the germline segment, possibly from a read error. This sequence joins TRBV7-7 and TRBJ2-5; D gene uncertain. CDR3 size: 14 residues. Germline lookup yields CDR1 SSHAT and CDR2 FNYEAQ (reference sequence). CDR3 DNA: TGTGCTAGCAGCTTCCCCTCCCAGCCGGAGACCCAGTACTTC. Translating gives CASSFPSQPETQYF.